The next 19 T cell receptor beta chains were all read from a single sample in a study of beta chain features in type 1 diabetes. Study-wide points: Within each of all four CD4+ subsets, Type 1 diabetes patients had TCRB CDR3s that were moderately but significantly shorter.

The sequenced template was cDNA made from the entire isolated RNA. Only in-frame clones appear in the TCRdb table, and some are missing; sequencing was by immunoSEQ multiplex PCR. The sample records about 170,000 clones, around 8% being singletons. What these receptors recognize is not known. Sequencing input: central memory CD4+ T cells from blood. The receptor source for this set is a woman aged 40 to 55 with type 1 diabetes.

The chain uses TRBV5-1 and TRBJ2-3, with D possibly matching TRBD1 (5 bases). Per germline, CDR1 SGHRS and CDR2 YFSETQ. The CDR3 consists of 15 residues. V was shortened by 5 bases and J by 1 base, with 14 bases between the two germline ends. The CDR3 sequence is CASSPQDGGTDTQYF. CDR3 DNA sequence: TGCGCCAGCAGTCCACAGGATGGCGGCACAGATACGCAGTATTTT.

The sample holds a few counts of this clone. The chain uses TRBV28 and TRBJ2-7; 7 bases fit TRBD2. V lost 6 bases, J lost 0 bases, and 5 bases stayed unmatched. The CDR3 has 14 residues. CDR1 and CDR2 (germline): MDHEN, SYDVKM. The CDR3 DNA reads TGTGCCAGCAGGGGGAGGGCAAACTCCTACGAGCAGTACTTC. Amino acid sequence: CASRGRANSYEQYF.

This clone was found many times. DNA of the CDR3: TGCGCCAGCAGTCTCCGTCCGGGACAGGGTTACAGCGGGGAGCTGTTTTTT. This translates into CASSLRPGQGYSGELFF. J is TRBJ2-2 and V is TRBV4-3, with 9 bases matching TRBD1. This CDR3 has 17 amino acids. J gave up 7 bases and V 6 bases, and 15 bases lay outside the gene matches. Germline V gene lookup returns CDR1 LGHNA and CDR2 YSLEER.

This clone showed up just a few times. The chain carries TRBV10-3 and TRBJ1-1; no clear D. Germline lookup yields CDR1 ENHRY and CDR2 SYGVKD. The CDR3 runs to 11 residues. With 5 bases removed from V and 3 bases from J, the gap between germline ends came to 4 bases. Written as DNA, the CDR3 is TGTGCCATCAGTCAGGACACTGAAGCTTTCTTT. It specifies CAISQDTEAFF.

This clone was detected only a few times. The rearrangement uses TRBV5-8 and TRBJ1-1; D is unclear. Germline V gene lookup returns CDR1 SGHTS and CDR2 YDEGEE. The CDR3 totals 13 residues. V was cut by 0 bases and J by 8 bases, with 11 bases left in between. The DNA of the CDR3 is TGTGCCAGCAGCTTGGAGGCTGGGAGGGAAGCTTTCTTT. As protein: CASSLEAGREAFF.

This clone was seen only a few times. This chain connects TRBV6-6 to TRBJ1-5; TRBD1 matches 10 bases. Trimming at V came to 4 bases and at J to 4 bases, leaving 4 bases not matched to a gene. The CDR3 loop spans 15 amino acids. CDR1 and CDR2 from the germline V gene are MNHNY and SVGAGI (reference sequence). CDR3: CASSLPGQGNQPQHF. The CDR3 nucleotides read TGTGCCAGCAGTTTACCGGGACAGGGGAATCAGCCCCAGCATTTT.

V gene TRBV6-5 combines with J gene TRBJ1-5; 8 bases fit TRBD1. CDR3 length: 14 residues. Germline CDR1 reads MNHEY; CDR2 reads SVGAGI. J was trimmed by 7 bases and V by 4 bases; bases with no gene match: 6. This CDR3 is CASSSDRGGQPQHF. CDR3 DNA sequence: TGTGCCAGCAGTTCCGACAGGGGAGGCCAGCCCCAGCATTTT.

This clone was counted a few times. The rearrangement links TRBV5-4 to TRBJ1-2; 7 bases fit TRBD1. The V and J ends lost 6 bases and 4 bases, in that order; junction bases with no gene match: 3. Germline V gene sequence: CDR1 SGHNT, CDR2 YYREEE (reference sequence). CDR3 length equals 12 residues. The CDR3 coding sequence is TGTGCCAGCACGAGGGACAGCTATGGCTACACCTTC. Translated: CASTRDSYGYTF.

The CDR3 sequence: CASSIPGQSNYGYTF. For the CDR3, the DNA is TGTGCCAGCAGCATCCCGGGACAGTCTAACTATGGCTACACCTTC. The chain links TRBV5-4 to TRBJ1-2; 7 nucleotides align to TRBD1. The CDR3 is 15 amino acids. In germline, CDR1 is SGHNT, CDR2 YYREEE (reference sequence). Germline trimming cut 4 bases from V and 0 bases from J; bases unmatched to any gene: 6.

Many counts were recorded for this clone. V is TRBV9 and J is TRBJ2-7; 11 nucleotides align to TRBD2. This CDR3 has 15 amino acids. With V trimmed by 1 base and J by 7 bases, 7 bases remained unmatched. Germline CDR1 SGDLS, CDR2 YYNGEE. The chain's CDR3 is CASSVTSGSGVEQYF. The CDR3 DNA reads as TGTGCCAGCAGCGTAACTAGCGGGAGTGGAGTAGAGCAGTACTTC. The full variable domain, rest sourced from reference TRBV9 and TRBJ2-7, is DSGVTQTPKHLITATGQRVTLRCSPRSGDLSVYWYQQSLDQGLQFLIQYYNGEERAKGNILERFSAQQFPDLHSELNLSSLELGDSALYFCASSVTSGSGVEQYFGPGTRLTVT.

The J gene is TRBJ2-2, the V gene TRBV4-2; 7 nucleotides align to TRBD2. Looked up from germline, CDR1 is LGHNA and CDR2 is YNFKEQ. The CDR3 contains 15 residues. Trimming at V came to 0 bases and at J to 7 bases, leaving 5 bases not matched to a gene. Here the CDR3 reads CASSQDLASGGELFF. The CDR3 coding sequence is TGTGCCAGCAGCCAAGATCTAGCTAGCGGCGGGGAGCTGTTTTTT.

The chain joins TRBV28 to TRBJ1-5; D not resolved. Trimming left V 5 bases short and J 3 bases short, with 11 bases between. Germline-derived CDR1 and CDR2 are MDHEN and SYDVKM. The CDR3 has 14 residues. The CDR3 region has the DNA TGTGCCAGCAGTCTACTATCATTCAATCAGCCCCAGCATTTT. This codes for CASSLLSFNQPQHF.

The chain carries TRBV28 and TRBJ1-1; D unresolved. CDR1 is MDHEN, CDR2 SYDVKM, per germline. The V end was cut by 11 bases, the J end by 1 base, with 14 bases between. CDR3 length equals 13 residues. The CDR3 bases are TGTGCCCTTCAACCGGCGGGGAACACTGAAGCTTTCTTT. Translated: CALQPAGNTEAFF.

The chain carries TRBV6-5 and TRBJ2-7, with 7 bases identical to TRBD1. CDR3 length equals 14 residues. CDR1 and CDR2 from the germline V gene are MNHEY and SVGAGI. Trimming cost V 6 bases and J 3 bases; bases outside gene matches: 8. CDR3: CASRPGQSSYEQYF. DNA of the CDR3: TGTGCCAGCAGACCGGGACAGAGTAGCTACGAGCAGTACTTC.

This clone was counted a few times. This chain uses TRBV29-1 with TRBJ1-2; 7 bases are a match to TRBD1. With 4 bases clipped from V and 2 bases from J, the junction kept 7 bases outside the gene matches. The CDR3 has 14 amino acids. The germline V gene encodes CDR1 SQVTM and CDR2 ANQGSEA. The CDR3 sequence is CSVAYRGLNYGYTF. The CDR3 DNA follows: TGCAGCGTTGCCTACAGGGGCTTAAACTATGGCTACACCTTC. Supplemented by reference TRBV29-1 and TRBJ1-2, the full variable domain reads SAVISQKPSRDICQRGTSLTIQCQVDSQVTMMFWYRQQPGQSLTLIATANQGSEATYESGFVIDKFPISRPNLTFSTLTVSNMSPEDSSIYLCSVAYRGLNYGYTFGSGTRLTVV.

The V call is TRBV18, the J call TRBJ2-3; 13 positions match TRBD2. Germline V gene lookup returns CDR1 KGHSH and CDR2 LQKENI. The CDR3 totals 17 residues. V shed 6 bases and J 4 bases; nucleotides not matched to a gene: 10. The CDR3, as DNA: TGTGCCAGCTCCGATGGACTAGCGGGAGCTGTTGCAGATACGCAGTATTTT. Protein product: CASSDGLAGAVADTQYF.

The chain links TRBV27 to TRBJ1-1, with D perhaps matching TRBD1 (5 bases). CDR1 and CDR2 from the germline V gene are MNHEY and SMNVEV (reference sequence). V dropped 6 bases and J dropped 6 bases, with 14 bases sitting between them. The CDR3 is 13 amino acids. The CDR3 nucleotides read TGTGCCAGCAGAGGCGGGGCATGGGCTGAAGCTTTCTTT. It translates to CASRGGAWAEAFF.

This clone showed up just once. Other nucleotide sequences from this sample produce the same CDR3. V and J are TRBV28 and TRBJ1-2, with D perhaps matching TRBD1 (6 bases). V was clipped by 5 bases and J by 5 bases, with 9 bases between them. The CDR3 runs to 12 residues. Germline CDR1 reads MDHEN; CDR2 reads SYDVKM. The CDR3 protein is CASSLRGYGYTF. CDR3 bases: TGTGCCAGCAGTCTAAGGGGGTATGGCTACACCTTC.

This chain links TRBV7-3 with TRBJ2-1, with D possibly matching TRBD1 (5 bases). V dropped 4 bases and J dropped 5 bases, with 9 bases sitting between them. The CDR3 totals 13 residues. Germline CDR1 reads SGHTA; CDR2 reads FQGTGA. The CDR3 protein is CASSSQGDNEQFF. CDR3 DNA sequence: TGTGCCAGCAGCTCCCAGGGTGACAATGAGCAGTTCTTC.